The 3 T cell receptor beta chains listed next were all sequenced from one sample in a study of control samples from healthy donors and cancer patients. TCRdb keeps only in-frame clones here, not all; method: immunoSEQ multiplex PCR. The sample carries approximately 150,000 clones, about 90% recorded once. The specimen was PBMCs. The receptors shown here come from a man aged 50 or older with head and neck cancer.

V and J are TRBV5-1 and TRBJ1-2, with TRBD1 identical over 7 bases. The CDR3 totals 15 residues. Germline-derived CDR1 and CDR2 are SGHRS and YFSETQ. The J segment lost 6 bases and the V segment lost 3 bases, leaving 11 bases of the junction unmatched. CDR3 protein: CASSYTLTGANGYTF. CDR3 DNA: TGCGCCAGCAGCTATACTCTTACAGGGGCCAATGGCTACACCTTC.

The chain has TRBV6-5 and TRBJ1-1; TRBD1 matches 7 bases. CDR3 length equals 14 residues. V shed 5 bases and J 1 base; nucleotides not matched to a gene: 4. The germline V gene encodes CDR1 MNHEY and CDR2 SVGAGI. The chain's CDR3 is CASSTQGWNTEAFF. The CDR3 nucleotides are TGTGCCAGCAGTACACAGGGGTGGAACACTGAAGCTTTCTTT.

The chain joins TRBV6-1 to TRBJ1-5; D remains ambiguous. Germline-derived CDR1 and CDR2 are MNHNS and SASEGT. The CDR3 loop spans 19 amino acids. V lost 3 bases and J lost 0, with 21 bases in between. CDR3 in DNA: TGTGCCAGCAGTGAGTTCACGTACCGAGCTGATTATAGCAATCAGCCCCAGCATTTT. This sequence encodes CASSEFTYRADYSNQPQHF.